This is a list of T cell receptor beta chains from one sample in a study of blood T cells in healthy people across ages. Via MiXCR, TCRdb re-called the 5' RACE reads, giving one row per CDR3 protein. Here the sample spans 650,000 to 1,000,000 distinct CDR3 sequences, under 40% being singletons. The sequenced material came from blood. These receptors all come from a young man in good health. CDR3s include the opening cysteine and the closing phenylalanine or tryptophan. Each record gives: J gene, V gene, clone size, D gene, CDR3 DNA, CDR3 protein. D genes are given only for firm matches. The listing skips clone size in some rows; elsewhere it reads once, few, many or a size class.

J: TRBJ2-7
V: TRBV4-1
size: -
D: TRBD2
DNA: TGCACCAGCAGCCAAGTTCTACTTAGCGGGAGGGGCTACGAGCAGTACTTC
CDR3: CTSSQVLLSGRGYEQYF

J: TRBJ2-7
V: TRBV18
size: -
D: TRBD1
DNA: TGTGCCAGCTCACTGGGACAGACCTCCTACGAGCAGTACTTC
CDR3: CASSLGQTSYEQYF

J: TRBJ2-3
V: TRBV12-3/TRBV12-4
size: many
D: -
DNA: TGTGCCAGCAGCTTAGTCAGATCCGATACGCAGTATTTT
CDR3: CASSLVRSDTQYF

J: TRBJ1-6
V: TRBV4-2
size: -
D: -
DNA: TGTGCCAGCAGCCAACTACTTGGGGTATCGGCACCCCTCCCCTTT
CDR3: CASSQLLGVSAPLPF

J: TRBJ2-1
V: TRBV20-1
size: -
D: -
DNA: TGCAGTGCTACGACTAGCAATGAGCAGTTCTTC
CDR3: CSATTSNEQFF

J: TRBJ1-6
V: TRBV12-3/TRBV12-4
size: -
D: TRBD1
DNA: TGTGCCAGCACCCGAGCACAGGGGAGTTCACCCCTCCACTTT
CDR3: CASTRAQGSSPLHF

J: TRBJ1-2
V: TRBV20-1
size: few
D: -
DNA: TGCAGTGCTAGATCACGAAGCTCCTATGGCTACACCTTC
CDR3: CSARSRSSYGYTF

J: TRBJ2-3
V: TRBV12-3/TRBV12-4
size: -
D: -
DNA: TGTGCCAGCAGCCAACGGACCGGAGTCAAGTACACAGATACGCAGTATTTT
CDR3: CASSQRTGVKYTDTQYF

J: TRBJ2-5
V: TRBV20-1
size: -
D: -
DNA: TGCAGTGCTAGAGATCCGGGACAAGAGACCCAGTACTTC
CDR3: CSARDPGQETQYF

J: TRBJ2-7
V: TRBV12-3/TRBV12-4
size: many
D: -
DNA: TGTGCCAGCACCCCTGGACAGCTCTCCTACGAGCAGTACTTC
CDR3: CASTPGQLSYEQYF

J: TRBJ1-4
V: TRBV6-5
size: -
D: -
DNA: TGTGCCAGCAGTTACTCTTTACGGGGTGCTAATGAAAAACTGTTTTTT
CDR3: CASSYSLRGANEKLFF